This TCR beta chain was sequenced in a study of blood T cell repertoires in COVID-19. About the study: Acute and convalescent COVID-19 samples came from the United States, Italy and Spain.

Per the original methods: Researchers report that nucleated cell counts were estimated from reference gene primer amplification. Produced via immunoSEQ multiplex PCR; TCRdb's table is partial and in-frame only. V, J and clone size derive from that table, while D and trimming were established from the DNA sequence. The repertoire holds tens of thousands of clones, 83% seen once, with roughly 30% in the top ten. Germline CDR1 is SGHTA and CDR2 is FQGNSA. The CDR3 runs 15 residues. Trimming removed 3 bases from V and 5 bases from J, with 14 bases in between. The rearrangement uses TRBV7-2 and TRBJ2-1; D is possibly TRBD1 (6 bases). The receptor's source is a woman older than 75 with acute or convalescent COVID-19. The sample was peripheral blood. The CDR3 region has the DNA TGTGCCAGCAGCTTCTCCGCCACAGGGAACAATGAGCAGTTCTTC. The encoded protein is CASSFSATGNNEQFF.